Reported below is one T cell receptor beta chain. Its specificity is unknown. The data were produced by immunoSEQ multiplex PCR, yet TCRdb's version contains in-frame clones alone and is incomplete. The sample lists roughly 140,000 clones, 90% seen once, with around 1.9% in the top ten. This record comes from a study of T cell responses to AZD1222 COVID-19 vaccine. On the study more broadly: Second doses at about 4 or about 12 weeks were pooled.

Study-wide findings and caveats: White British donors predominated, females outnumbered males, and clonal diversity was possibly underestimated.

This CDR3 region has 13 residues. Germline V gene data show CDR1 as KGHDR and CDR2 as SFDVKD. V was trimmed by 9 bases and J by 2 bases, leaving 11 bases between them. The clonotype originates from an adult in good health. The chain employs TRBV24-1 and TRBJ2-3; D might be TRBD1 (6 bases). The source material was peripheral blood, sampled on day 0 of AZD1222 vaccination. CDR3 protein: CATGGQYTDTQYF. The DNA for the CDR3 is TGTGCCACCGGTGGACAGTACACAGATACGCAGTATTTT.